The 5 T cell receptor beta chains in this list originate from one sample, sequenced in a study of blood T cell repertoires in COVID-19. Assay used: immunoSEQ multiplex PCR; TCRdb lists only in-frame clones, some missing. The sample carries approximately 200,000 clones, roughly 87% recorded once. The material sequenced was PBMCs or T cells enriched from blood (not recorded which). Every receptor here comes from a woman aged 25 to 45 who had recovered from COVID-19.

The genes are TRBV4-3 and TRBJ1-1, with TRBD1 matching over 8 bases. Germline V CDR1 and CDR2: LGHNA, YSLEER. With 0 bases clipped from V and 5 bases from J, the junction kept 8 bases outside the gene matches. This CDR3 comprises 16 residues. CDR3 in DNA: TGCGCCAGCAGCCAAGATGTCAGGGGGCAATATACTGAAGCTTTCTTT. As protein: CASSQDVRGQYTEAFF.

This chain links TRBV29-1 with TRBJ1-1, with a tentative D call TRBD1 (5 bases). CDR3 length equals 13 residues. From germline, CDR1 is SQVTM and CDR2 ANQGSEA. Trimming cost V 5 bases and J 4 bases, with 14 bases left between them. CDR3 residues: CSVRKGQGTEAFF. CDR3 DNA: TGCAGCGTTCGGAAGGGGCAGGGCACTGAAGCTTTCTTT.

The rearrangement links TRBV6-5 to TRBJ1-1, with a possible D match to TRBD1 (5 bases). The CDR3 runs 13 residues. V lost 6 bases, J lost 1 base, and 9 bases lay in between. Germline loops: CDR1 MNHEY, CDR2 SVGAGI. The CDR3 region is CASRLQGNTEAFF. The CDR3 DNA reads TGTGCCAGCAGACTTCAGGGGAACACTGAAGCTTTCTTT.

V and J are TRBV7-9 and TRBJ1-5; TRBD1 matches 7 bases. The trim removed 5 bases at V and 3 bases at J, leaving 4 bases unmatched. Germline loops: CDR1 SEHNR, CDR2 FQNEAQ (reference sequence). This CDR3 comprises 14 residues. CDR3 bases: TGTGCCAGCAGCAATACAGGGGACAATCAGCCCCAGCATTTT. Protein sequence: CASSNTGDNQPQHF.

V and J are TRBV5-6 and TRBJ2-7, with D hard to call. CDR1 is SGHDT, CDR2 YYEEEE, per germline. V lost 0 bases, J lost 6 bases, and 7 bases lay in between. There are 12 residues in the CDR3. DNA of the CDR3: TGTGCCAGCAGCTTGGTACAAAGCGAGCAGTACTTC. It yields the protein CASSLVQSEQYF.